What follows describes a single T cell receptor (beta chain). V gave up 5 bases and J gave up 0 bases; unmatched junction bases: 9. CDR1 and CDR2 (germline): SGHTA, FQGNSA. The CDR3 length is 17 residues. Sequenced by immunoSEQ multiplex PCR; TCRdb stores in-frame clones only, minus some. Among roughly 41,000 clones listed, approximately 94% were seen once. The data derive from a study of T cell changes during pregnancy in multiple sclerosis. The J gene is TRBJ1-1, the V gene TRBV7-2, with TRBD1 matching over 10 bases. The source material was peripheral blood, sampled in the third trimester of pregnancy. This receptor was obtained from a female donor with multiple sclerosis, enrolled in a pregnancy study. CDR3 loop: CASSTYRQGAMNTEAFF. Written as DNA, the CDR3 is TGTGCCAGCAGCACCTACCGACAGGGGGCAATGAACACTGAAGCTTTCTTT.